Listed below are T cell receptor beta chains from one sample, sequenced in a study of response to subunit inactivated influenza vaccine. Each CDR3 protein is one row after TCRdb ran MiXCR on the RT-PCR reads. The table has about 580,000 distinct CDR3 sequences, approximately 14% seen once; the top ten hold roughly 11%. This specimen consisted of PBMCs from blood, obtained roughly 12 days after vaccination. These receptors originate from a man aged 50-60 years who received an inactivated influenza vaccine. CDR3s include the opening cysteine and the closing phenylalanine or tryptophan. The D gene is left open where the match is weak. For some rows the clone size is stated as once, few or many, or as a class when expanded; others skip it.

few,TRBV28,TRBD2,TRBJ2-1,TGTGCCAGCAGTTTATACACAGCGGGACTTTTGTACAATGAGCAGTTCTTC,CASSLYTAGLLYNEQFF
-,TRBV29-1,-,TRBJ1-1,TGCAGCGTCAAATCCGGGACGGCGAACACTGAAGCTTTCTTT,CSVKSGTANTEAFF
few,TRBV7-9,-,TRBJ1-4,TGTGCCAGCAGCTCGAAGGGAGCAACTAATGAAAAACTGTTTTTT,CASSSKGATNEKLFF
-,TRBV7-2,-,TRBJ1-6,TGTGCCAGCAGCTTAGATCATCGGATGTATAATTCACCCCTCCACTTT,CASSLDHRMYNSPLHF
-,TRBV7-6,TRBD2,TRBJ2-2,TGTGCCAGCAGCTTAAAGGGCCTAGCGGTGAACACCGGGGAGCTGTTTTTT,CASSLKGLAVNTGELFF
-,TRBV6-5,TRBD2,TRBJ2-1,TGTGCCAGCAGTTACAGCGGGAGGGCTAATGAGCAGTTCTTC,CASSYSGRANEQFF
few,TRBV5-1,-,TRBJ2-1,TGCGCCAGCAGCCGCGTGGACTTCTCCTACAATGAGCAGTTCTTC,CASSRVDFSYNEQFF
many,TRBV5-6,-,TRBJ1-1,TGTGCCAGCAGCCCCGGGGACACTGAAGCTTTCTTT,CASSPGDTEAFF
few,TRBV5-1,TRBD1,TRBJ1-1,TGCGCCAGCAGCCCGGGACAGATCAACATGAACACTGAAGCTTTCTTT,CASSPGQINMNTEAFF
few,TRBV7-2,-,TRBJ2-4,TGTGCCAGCAGCCAAACATCCGGAGGGGCCAAAAACATTCAGTACTTC,CASSQTSGGAKNIQYF
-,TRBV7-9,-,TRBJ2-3,TGTGCCAGCAGCTTAAGCCCAGATACGCAGTATTTT,CASSLSPDTQYF
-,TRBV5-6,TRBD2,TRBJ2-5,TGTGCCAGCGGACGACTAGCGGGAGTAGAAGAGACCCAGTACTTC,CASGRLAGVEETQYF
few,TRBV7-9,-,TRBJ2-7,TGTGCCAGCAGCTTAGCGCTTGGGGGAAACGAGCAGTACTTC,CASSLALGGNEQYF
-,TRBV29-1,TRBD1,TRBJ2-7,TGCAGCGTTGCAGGGGGCAACTCCTACGAGCAGTACTTC,CSVAGGNSYEQYF
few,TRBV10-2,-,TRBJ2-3,TGCGCCAGCAGTGATGGCCAGGGGAACTCAGATACGCAGTATTTT,CASSDGQGNSDTQYF
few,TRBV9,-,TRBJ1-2,TGTGCCAGCAGCGTAGCCGTGGTCGGCTATGGCTACACCTTC,CASSVAVVGYGYTF
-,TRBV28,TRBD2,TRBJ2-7,TGTGCCACCACCCTGCGGGGGTCCCTAAACGAGCAGTACTTC,CATTLRGSLNEQYF
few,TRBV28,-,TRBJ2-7,TGTGCCAGCAGTTTACCGTCGGGCGAGCAGTACTTC,CASSLPSGEQYF
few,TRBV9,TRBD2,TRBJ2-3,TGTGCCAGCAGCGTAGATGGCGGGAGGGCAGATACGCAGTATTTT,CASSVDGGRADTQYF
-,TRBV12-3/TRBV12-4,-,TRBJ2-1,TGTGCCAGCAGTTTACCCGGGGGTATGCAAAACAATGAGCAGTTCTTC,CASSLPGGMQNNEQFF
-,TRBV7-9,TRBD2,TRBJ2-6,TGTGCCAGCAGCCCCACTAGCGGACCCTCTGGGGCCAACGTCCTGACTTTC,CASSPTSGPSGANVLTF
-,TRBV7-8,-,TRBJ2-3,TGTGCCAGCAGCGCTGTGGGTTTCCAGGGGGGAAGCACAGATACGCAGTATTTT,CASSAVGFQGGSTDTQYF
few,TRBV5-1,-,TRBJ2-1,TGCGCCAGCAGCTTGGAACTTTATTCCTACAATGAGCAGTTCTTC,CASSLELYSYNEQFF
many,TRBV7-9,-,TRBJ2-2,TGTGCCAGCAGCTTTACGGGGTATTCCGGGGAGCTGTTTTTT,CASSFTGYSGELFF
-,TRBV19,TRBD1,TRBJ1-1,TGTGCCAGTAGTATTGGACAGGGTCGGACTTTCTTT,CASSIGQGRTFF
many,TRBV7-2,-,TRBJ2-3,TGTGCCAGCAGCTTATCGACTAGCACAGATACGCAGTATTTT,CASSLSTSTDTQYF
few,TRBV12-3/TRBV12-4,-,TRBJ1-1,TGTGCCAGCAGTTTCGGGCAGATCACTGAAGCTTTCTTT,CASSFGQITEAFF
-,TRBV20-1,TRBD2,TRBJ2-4,TGCAGTGCTTCCTCCCTTAAGCGGGGGATAAACATTCAGTACTTC,CSASSLKRGINIQYF
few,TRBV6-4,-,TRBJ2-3,TGTGCCAGCAGTGACTCGTTTAGGTCAGATACGCAGTATTTT,CASSDSFRSDTQYF
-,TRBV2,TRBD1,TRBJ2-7,TGTGCCAGCAGTGAAGGGACAGGGTCCTACGAGCAGTACTTC,CASSEGTGSYEQYF
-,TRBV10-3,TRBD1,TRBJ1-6,TGTGCCATAAGGACAGGGGACATTAATTCACCCCTCCACTTT,CAIRTGDINSPLHF
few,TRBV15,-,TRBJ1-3,TGTGCCACCAGCGACGGACGGGAAAGGGGAAACACCATATATTTT,CATSDGRERGNTIYF
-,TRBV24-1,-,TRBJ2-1,TGTGCCACCAGTCCTATGGGGGGAAAGGCCTACAATGAGCAGTTCTTC,CATSPMGGKAYNEQFF
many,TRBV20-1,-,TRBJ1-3,TGCAGTGCCCCAAAGGGACCCAAGGCTGGAAACACCATATATTTT,CSAPKGPKAGNTIYF
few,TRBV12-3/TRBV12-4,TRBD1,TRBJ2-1,TGTGCCAGCAGTTTCCGACAGGGGATGGGCAATGAGCAGTTCTTC,CASSFRQGMGNEQFF
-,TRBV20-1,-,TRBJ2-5,TGCAGTGCTAGAGCTGGTTCAGAGACCCAGTACTTC,CSARAGSETQYF
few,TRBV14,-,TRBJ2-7,TGTGCCAGCAGCCAATTGGCCAGCGGATACGAGCAGTACTTC,CASSQLASGYEQYF
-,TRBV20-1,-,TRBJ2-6,TGCAGTGCTGGCCGAAGTTCTGGGGCCAACGTCCTGACTTTC,CSAGRSSGANVLTF
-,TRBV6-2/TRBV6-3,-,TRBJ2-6,TGTGCCAGCAGTCAAATAGGGGCCAACGTCCTGACTTTC,CASSQIGANVLTF
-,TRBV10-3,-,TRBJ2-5,TGTGCCATCAGCCGGGACGAGACCCAGTACTTC,CAISRDETQYF
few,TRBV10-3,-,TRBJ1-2,TGTGCCATCAGTGCCCAGAGGCAGGGATATGGCTACACCTTC,CAISAQRQGYGYTF
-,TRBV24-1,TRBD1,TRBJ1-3,TGTGCCACCAGTGACTCCTCAGGACAGGGCAACTCTGGAAACACCATATATTTT,CATSDSSGQGNSGNTIYF
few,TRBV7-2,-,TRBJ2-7,TGTGCCAGCAGCCCATCAGGGGTTGGTGTGTACGAGCAGTACTTC,CASSPSGVGVYEQYF
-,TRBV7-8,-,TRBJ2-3,TGTGCCAGCAGCCGGCGGACGGGCCCCACAGATACGCAGTATTTT,CASSRRTGPTDTQYF
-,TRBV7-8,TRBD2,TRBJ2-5,TGTGCCAGCAGCGATGGGACTAGCGGACAAGAGACCCAGTACTTC,CASSDGTSGQETQYF
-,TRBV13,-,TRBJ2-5,TGTGCCAGCAGCTTAGGCTTATTAGAAGGAGGTGATGAGACCCAGTACTTC,CASSLGLLEGGDETQYF
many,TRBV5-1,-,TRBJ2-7,TGCGCCAGCAGCTTGGTTTCAGGGGTAACCTACGAGCAGTACTTC,CASSLVSGVTYEQYF
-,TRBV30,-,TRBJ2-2,TGTGCCTGGCGACCCGCGAACACCGGGGAGCTGTTTTTT,CAWRPANTGELFF
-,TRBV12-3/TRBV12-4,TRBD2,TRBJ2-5,TGTGCCAGCAGTTTGCGACTAGCGGGGACAGAGACCCAGTACTTC,CASSLRLAGTETQYF
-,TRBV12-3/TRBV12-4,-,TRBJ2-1,TGTGCCAGCAACGTCCCAGGAGGGGGCGCCGACAATGAGCAGTTCTTC,CASNVPGGGADNEQFF
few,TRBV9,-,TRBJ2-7,TGTGCCAGCAGCGCAGCACAGGGAACCGTGCAGTACTTC,CASSAAQGTVQYF
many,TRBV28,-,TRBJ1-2,TGTGCCAGCAGTCCCCGAATCGGCTCTGGCTACACCTTC,CASSPRIGSGYTF
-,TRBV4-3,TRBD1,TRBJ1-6,TGCGCCAGCAGCCAAGATGCAGGGGGAGGTTCACCCCTCCACTTT,CASSQDAGGGSPLHF
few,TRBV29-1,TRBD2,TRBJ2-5,TGCAGCACACTCGTGGAGGGAGGGGCCCAGTACTTC,CSTLVEGGAQYF
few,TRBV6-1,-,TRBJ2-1,TGTGCCAGCAGTCTTCGGGGGAGGTACAATGAGCAGTTCTTC,CASSLRGRYNEQFF
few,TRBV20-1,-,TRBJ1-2,TGCAGTGCTAGGAAACTGGACTATGGCTACACCTTC,CSARKLDYGYTF
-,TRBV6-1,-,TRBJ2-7,TGTGCCAGCAGTGAAGTTCCAGGCCTCAACTACGAGCAGTACTTC,CASSEVPGLNYEQYF